The 20 T cell receptor beta chains listed next were all sequenced from one sample in a study of long-term antiretroviral therapy in people with HIV (dated by TCRdb to about 2022). The immunoSEQ hsTCRB v3.0 assay was used at survey level resolution to sequence the TRB variable region. TCRdb mirrors the immuneACCESS table, restricted to in-frame sequences. Some clones are absent from its copies; in checked studies, under half trace to an unresolved V gene, and the reason for the others is unknown. This sample gives 30,000 to 45,000 clones in total; 80% of them show up just once. Clones ranked in the top ten supply approximately 5.5% of the sample. This specimen was unsorted PBMCs, taken 3.4 years after starting antiretroviral therapy. The receptors shown here come from a man in his thirties or forties with HIV.

The V and J genes are TRBV4-3 and TRBJ2-7; 12 bases agree with TRBD2. Germline CDR1 LGHNA, CDR2 YSLEER. The CDR3 runs to 15 residues. With V trimmed by 1 base and J by 4 bases, 2 bases remained unmatched. CDR3 protein: CASSQGLAGDYEQYF. The CDR3 nucleotides are TGCGCCAGCAGCCAAGGACTAGCGGGAGATTACGAGCAGTACTTC.

The chain is built from TRBV15 and TRBJ2-3, with TRBD2 matching 8 bases. The trim removed 6 bases at V and 2 bases at J, leaving 13 bases unmatched. This CDR3 has 17 amino acids. Germline V gene lookup returns CDR1 LNHNV and CDR2 YYDKDF (reference sequence). DNA for the CDR3: TGTGCCACCAGTTCCGGACTAGCTGATCCCCCCACAGATACGCAGTATTTT. It codes for CATSSGLADPPTDTQYF.

This chain uses TRBV28 with TRBJ2-3; D unresolved. V was shortened by 4 bases and J by 8 bases, with 10 bases between the two germline ends. Germline CDR1 MDHEN, CDR2 SYDVKM. CDR3 length equals 12 residues. The CDR3 reads CASSSTPGTQYF. CDR3 in DNA: TGTGCCAGCAGTTCAACCCCCGGTACGCAGTATTTT.

This chain uses TRBV5-5 with TRBJ1-5; 7 bases map to TRBD1. The V segment lost 0 bases and the J segment 6 bases; nucleotides outside the gene matches: 6. Germline V lookup: CDR1 SGHKS, CDR2 YYEKEE (reference sequence). There are 15 residues in the CDR3. The CDR3 nucleotides are TGTGCCAGCAGCTTGGGTTATGGGACAGCTCAGCCCCAGCATTTT. Amino acids: CASSLGYGTAQPQHF.

V and J are TRBV27 and TRBJ2-7; 8 bases are a match to TRBD2. Trimming took 3 bases from V and 6 from J; bases not matched to a gene: 4. The germline V gene has CDR1 MNHEY and CDR2 SMNVEV (reference sequence). The CDR3 consists of 13 residues. The CDR3: CASSLAGGFEQYF. As DNA, the CDR3 is TGTGCCAGCAGTTTGGCGGGAGGTTTCGAGCAGTACTTC.

This chain uses TRBV28 with TRBJ1-2; TRBD1 agrees at 8 bases. The germline CDR1 and CDR2 sequences are MDHEN and SYDVKM. After removal of 5 bases from V and 4 bases from J, the junction contained 9 bases not matched to a gene. There are 15 residues in the CDR3. As DNA, the CDR3 is TGTGCCAGCAGTCAACCGGGACAGGATCCCTATGGCTACACCTTC. Amino acid sequence: CASSQPGQDPYGYTF.

This clone was found a few times. This chain connects TRBV4-2 to TRBJ2-7, with 8 bases aligning to TRBD2. This CDR3 contains 14 residues. Germline values: CDR1 LGHNA, CDR2 YNFKEQ. With V trimmed by 8 bases and J by 2 bases, 8 bases remained unmatched. As DNA, the CDR3 is TGTGCCAGCGGGGATCTAGCGGGCACCTACGAGCAGTACTTC. Translated, it gives CASGDLAGTYEQYF.

The DNA of the CDR3 is TGTGCCAGCAGCCCCTCGGCGGGAGTAATAGGAGGGGAGCTGTTTTTT. This codes for CASSPSAGVIGGELFF. V and J are TRBV7-7 and TRBJ2-2, with 7 bases identical to TRBD2. The CDR3 loop spans 16 amino acids. Germline V gene data show CDR1 as SSHAT and CDR2 as FNYEAQ (reference sequence). J gave up 8 bases and V 5 bases, and 14 bases lay outside the gene matches.

The gene calls are TRBV28 and TRBJ2-7, with 8 bases that match TRBD1. J gave up 6 bases and V 8 bases, and 9 bases lay outside the gene matches. CDR1 is MDHEN, CDR2 SYDVKM, per germline. The CDR3 has 13 residues. In DNA, the CDR3 is TGTGCCAGCGGACAGGGTGTTAGCCGCGAGCAGTACTTC. Residues: CASGQGVSREQYF.

The chain joins TRBV7-2 to TRBJ2-1; TRBD1 matches 7 bases. The germline gives CDR1 SGHTA, CDR2 FQGNSA. The CDR3 covers 16 residues. V trimming: 8 bases; J trimming: 4 bases; junction bases outside the gene matches: 14. CDR3 sequence: CASRSRGPGSYNEQFF. For the CDR3, the DNA is TGTGCCAGCCGCTCAAGGGGGCCGGGATCTTACAATGAGCAGTTCTTC.

The chain recombines TRBV5-1 with TRBJ2-1, with a possible D match to TRBD1 (6 bases). The CDR3 has 17 residues. V was pared by 7 bases and J by 4 bases, with 24 bases between. Germline-derived CDR1 and CDR2 are SGHRS and YFSETQ. The DNA for the CDR3 is TGCGCCAGCGGCTCCGAGGGACAACAGACCCTATACAATGAGCAGTTCTTC. This translates into CASGSEGQQTLYNEQFF.

This chain uses TRBV10-2 with TRBJ2-7; D remains ambiguous. Germline V gene sequence: CDR1 WSHSY, CDR2 SAAADI. The ends were cut back, 6 bases at V and 2 bases at J, with 14 bases in the middle. This CDR3 is 14 amino acids long. CDR3 in DNA: TGCGCCAGCAGAGATAGGGTTGGGGCCTACGAGCAGTACTTC. This gives the protein CASRDRVGAYEQYF.

The chain employs TRBV7-8 and TRBJ2-1; tentative D call: TRBD2 (6 bases). Between the trimmed V and J ends, which lost 0 bases and 8 bases, there was a span of 11 bases. The CDR3 is 14 residues long. Germline CDR1 is SGHVS and CDR2 is FQNEAQ. The CDR3 loop reads CASSLAGGMYEQFF. CDR3 nucleotide sequence: TGTGCCAGCAGCTTAGCGGGAGGTATGTATGAGCAGTTCTTC.

The gene calls are TRBV4-1 and TRBJ2-7; D is uncertain. Between the trimmed V and J ends, which lost 1 base and 3 bases, there was a span of 10 bases. The CDR3 loop spans 14 amino acids. Germline V CDR1 and CDR2: MGHRA, YSYEKL. CDR3 in DNA: TGCGCCAGCAGCCAAGCGAGTGAGGACTACGAGCAGTACTTC. It specifies CASSQASEDYEQYF.

The chain uses TRBV11-3 and TRBJ2-7; no reliable D call. The CDR3 covers 13 residues. Trimming cost V 1 base and J 1 base, with 5 bases left between them. Germline CDR1 is SGHNT and CDR2 is YENEEA. The CDR3 spells CASSLAGSYEQYF. CDR3 in DNA: TGTGCCAGCAGCTTAGCGGGTTCCTACGAGCAGTACTTC.

This chain links TRBV11-2 with TRBJ2-1; 9 bases are a match to TRBD2. In germline, CDR1 is SGHAT, CDR2 FQNNGV. J lost 6 bases, V lost 6 bases, and 15 bases had no gene match. The CDR3 runs to 17 residues. CDR3 protein: CASRQIPGLAPGNEQFF. The CDR3 nucleotides are TGTGCCAGCAGACAAATTCCGGGACTAGCCCCGGGCAATGAGCAGTTCTTC.

The chain combines TRBV7-2 with TRBJ2-5; 11 bases map to TRBD1. The V and J ends lost 1 base and 5 bases, in that order; junction bases with no gene match: 9. CDR3 length equals 17 residues. Germline CDR1 is SGHTA and CDR2 is FQGNSA. The CDR3: CASSLGPGTGGGETQYF. The DNA for the CDR3 is TGTGCCAGCAGCTTAGGCCCAGGGACAGGGGGAGGGGAGACCCAGTACTTC.

V gene TRBV29-1 combines with J gene TRBJ2-3, with 9 bases that match TRBD2. This CDR3 spans 14 amino acids. V trimming: 1 base; J trimming: 10 bases; junction bases outside the gene matches: 9. CDR1 and CDR2 (germline): SQVTM, ANQGSEA. DNA for the CDR3: TGCAGCGTTGAAGTTGGAGGAGGCGGGAGGGCGCAGTATTTT. This gives the protein CSVEVGGGGRAQYF.

The chain links TRBV19 to TRBJ1-1; no clear D. The germline V gene encodes CDR1 LNHDA and CDR2 SQIVND (reference sequence). The CDR3 runs to 14 residues. Trimming removed 3 bases from V and 3 bases from J, with 11 bases in between. CDR3 nucleotides: TGTGCCAGTAGTATCCGGCTCCTAGACACTGAAGCTTTCTTT. Protein: CASSIRLLDTEAFF.

This CDR3 is CASSEWTVLIGEQYF. The DNA of the CDR3 is TGTGCCAGCAGTGAATGGACAGTATTGATCGGGGAGCAGTACTTC. The chain uses TRBV2 and TRBJ2-7, with D perhaps matching TRBD1 (6 bases). The V end was cut by 2 bases, the J end by 7 bases, with 18 bases between. The CDR3 extends over 15 amino acids. CDR1 is SNHLY, CDR2 FYNNEI, per germline.